These T cell receptor beta chains were read from a single sample in a study of blood T cell repertoires in COVID-19. Some clones are missing from TCRdb's copy, which holds only in-frame ones; the method was immunoSEQ multiplex PCR. The sample records around 50,000 clones, just over 90% being singletons. Source material: peripheral blood. Receptors were obtained from a man aged 55-75 years with COVID-19, enrolled during active disease. Each CDR3 is given with its conserved first and last residue. Clone size is stated in some rows and not others, as once, few, many or a class when expanded.

cdr3_aa: CASARLDSPGNTIYF
clone_size: .
v_call: TRBV9
j_call: TRBJ1-3

cdr3_aa: CASSPKQGIGTGELFF
clone_size: .
v_call: TRBV7-3
j_call: TRBJ2-2

cdr3_aa: CASSPQGWDEQFF
clone_size: .
v_call: TRBV7-2
j_call: TRBJ2-1

cdr3_aa: CASSGTRTYGELFF
clone_size: .
v_call: TRBV7-9
j_call: TRBJ2-2

cdr3_aa: CASSLGGRVDYNSPLHF
clone_size: .
v_call: TRBV7-8
j_call: TRBJ1-6

cdr3_aa: CASSDTAGASGANVLTF
clone_size: .
v_call: TRBV2
j_call: TRBJ2-6

cdr3_aa: CASRRATGVYEQYF
clone_size: .
v_call: TRBV5-1
j_call: TRBJ2-7

cdr3_aa: CASSRGGGGPHYGYTF
clone_size: few
v_call: TRBV3-1/TRBV3-2
j_call: TRBJ1-2

cdr3_aa: CAISEGGWENEQFF
clone_size: .
v_call: TRBV10-3
j_call: TRBJ2-1

cdr3_aa: CASSHARTGGAGELFF
clone_size: .
v_call: TRBV27
j_call: TRBJ2-2

cdr3_aa: CASSLSGLAGVGGELFF
clone_size: .
v_call: TRBV11-2
j_call: TRBJ2-2

cdr3_aa: CASMDRGIPHSPLHF
clone_size: .
v_call: TRBV28
j_call: TRBJ1-6

cdr3_aa: CASSPWTGHYNEQFF
clone_size: .
v_call: TRBV7-9
j_call: TRBJ2-1

cdr3_aa: CASSLAGRSTDTQYF
clone_size: .
v_call: TRBV25-1
j_call: TRBJ2-3

cdr3_aa: CASSLESGRAREQYF
clone_size: few
v_call: TRBV7-6
j_call: TRBJ2-7

cdr3_aa: CASSSSGAYEQYF
clone_size: .
v_call: TRBV11-3
j_call: TRBJ2-7

cdr3_aa: CASSLLRRGPNNEQFF
clone_size: .
v_call: TRBV11-2
j_call: TRBJ2-1

cdr3_aa: CASSLEYGGYGYTF
clone_size: .
v_call: TRBV7-2
j_call: TRBJ1-2

cdr3_aa: CASSPSGTYNEQFF
clone_size: .
v_call: TRBV5-1
j_call: TRBJ2-1

cdr3_aa: CASSGDSGGPTKLYEQYF
clone_size: .
v_call: TRBV2
j_call: TRBJ2-7

cdr3_aa: CASGRTGGGYEQYF
clone_size: .
v_call: TRBV9
j_call: TRBJ2-7

cdr3_aa: CASSPPWGVEREKLFF
clone_size: once
v_call: TRBV19
j_call: TRBJ1-4

cdr3_aa: CASSTGLAGGRDTGELFF
clone_size: .
v_call: TRBV19
j_call: TRBJ2-2

cdr3_aa: CASSEVVGGPGYTF
clone_size: .
v_call: TRBV2
j_call: TRBJ1-2

cdr3_aa: CASSYSAYSGREQYF
clone_size: .
v_call: TRBV6-5
j_call: TRBJ2-7

cdr3_aa: CASSQDLSTDTQYF
clone_size: .
v_call: TRBV4-2
j_call: TRBJ2-3

cdr3_aa: CASSLQGAGNTIYF
clone_size: .
v_call: TRBV25-1
j_call: TRBJ1-3

cdr3_aa: CSVVLQGFSGNTIYF
clone_size: .
v_call: TRBV29-1
j_call: TRBJ1-3

cdr3_aa: CASSKEERRQQYEQYF
clone_size: once
v_call: TRBV21-1
j_call: TRBJ2-7

cdr3_aa: CASRASGEETQYF
clone_size: .
v_call: TRBV11-3
j_call: TRBJ2-5

cdr3_aa: CASSQVANYGYTF
clone_size: .
v_call: TRBV4-2
j_call: TRBJ1-2

cdr3_aa: CASSQGLAGRRYNEQFF
clone_size: .
v_call: TRBV6-6
j_call: TRBJ2-1

cdr3_aa: CASSLALYNEQFF
clone_size: .
v_call: TRBV9
j_call: TRBJ2-1

cdr3_aa: CASRRLTGSYEQYF
clone_size: .
v_call: TRBV27
j_call: TRBJ2-7

cdr3_aa: CASSPTVSTDTQYF
clone_size: .
v_call: TRBV18
j_call: TRBJ2-3

cdr3_aa: CAGSFGTDSNQPQHF
clone_size: few
v_call: TRBV6-5
j_call: TRBJ1-5

cdr3_aa: CASSPPDRANYGYTF
clone_size: .
v_call: TRBV16
j_call: TRBJ1-2

cdr3_aa: CASSYRGQGKYGYTF
clone_size: .
v_call: TRBV6-5
j_call: TRBJ1-2

cdr3_aa: CASSYSHGEVGYGYTF
clone_size: .
v_call: TRBV6-5
j_call: TRBJ1-2

cdr3_aa: CASSLAGRRRNTEAFF
clone_size: .
v_call: TRBV10-1
j_call: TRBJ1-1

cdr3_aa: CASSVPTSGTTDTQYF
clone_size: .
v_call: TRBV5-1
j_call: TRBJ2-3

cdr3_aa: CASSPRPGTSGYNEQFF
clone_size: .
v_call: TRBV14
j_call: TRBJ2-1

cdr3_aa: CASSRNGQANQPQHF
clone_size: .
v_call: TRBV9
j_call: TRBJ1-5

cdr3_aa: CASRGRTGISYEQYF
clone_size: .
v_call: TRBV5-4
j_call: TRBJ2-7

cdr3_aa: CASRVGQGAYEQYF
clone_size: .
v_call: TRBV6-6
j_call: TRBJ2-7

cdr3_aa: CASSGVWGQGQYF
clone_size: .
v_call: TRBV6-4
j_call: TRBJ2-3

cdr3_aa: CASSVLSGDSPLHF
clone_size: .
v_call: TRBV9
j_call: TRBJ1-6

cdr3_aa: CASSLATGELFF
clone_size: .
v_call: TRBV12-3/TRBV12-4
j_call: TRBJ2-2

cdr3_aa: CASSLPGTANYGYTF
clone_size: .
v_call: TRBV5-1
j_call: TRBJ1-2

cdr3_aa: CSVVIPDSSYEQYF
clone_size: .
v_call: TRBV29-1
j_call: TRBJ2-7

cdr3_aa: CSASARDYEQYF
clone_size: few
v_call: TRBV20-1
j_call: TRBJ2-7

cdr3_aa: CASSLAMTGGGYGYTF
clone_size: .
v_call: TRBV7-2
j_call: TRBJ1-2

cdr3_aa: CASSSGTAGSGANVLTF
clone_size: .
v_call: TRBV11-2
j_call: TRBJ2-6

cdr3_aa: CAWSAQTGPGNTIYF
clone_size: .
v_call: TRBV30
j_call: TRBJ1-3